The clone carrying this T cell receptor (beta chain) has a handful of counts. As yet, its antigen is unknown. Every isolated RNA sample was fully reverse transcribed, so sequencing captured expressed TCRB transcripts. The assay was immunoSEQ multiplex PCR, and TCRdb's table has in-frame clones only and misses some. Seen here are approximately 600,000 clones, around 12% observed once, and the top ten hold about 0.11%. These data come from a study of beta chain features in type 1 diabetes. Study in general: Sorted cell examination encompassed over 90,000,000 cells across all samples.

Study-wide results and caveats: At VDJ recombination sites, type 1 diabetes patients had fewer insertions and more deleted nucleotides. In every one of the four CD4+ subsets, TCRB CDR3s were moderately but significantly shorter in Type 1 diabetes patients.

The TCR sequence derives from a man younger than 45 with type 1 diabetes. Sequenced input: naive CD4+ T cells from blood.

CDR3 in amino acids: CASSQDKGHDEKLFF. DNA for the CDR3: TGCGCCAGCAGCCAAGATAAGGGACACGATGAAAAACTGTTTTTT. This chain links TRBV4-3 with TRBJ1-4; the D gene is possibly TRBD1 (6 bases). The V end lost 0 bases, the J end lost 6 bases, and 11 bases lay between the germline ends. Germline V gives CDR1 LGHNA, CDR2 YSLEER. The CDR3 runs 15 residues.